Listed here are 26 T cell receptor beta chains from one sample, sequenced in a study of T-cell reconstitution after alpha-beta-depleted transplantation in children. Unique molecular identifiers were used in preparing the TCRbeta library. TCRdb called the PCR reads again in MiXCR, with one record for every CDR3 protein. This table holds about 400,000 distinct CDR3 sequences, roughly 20% found once. The material was PBMCs from the stem cell graft donor, obtained from the stem cell graft. Every receptor here comes from a human donor who donated a stem cell graft to a child with acute myeloid leukemia.

This clonotype has a count of ten or more. The V gene is TRBV20-1, the J gene TRBJ2-3; 10 positions match TRBD2. The CDR3 loop spans 15 amino acids. The germline V gene encodes CDR1 DFQATT and CDR2 SNEGSKA (reference sequence). Trimming at V came to 6 bases and at J to 3 bases, leaving 9 bases not matched to a gene. In DNA, the CDR3 is TGCAGTGCCCCTCCAGCGGGAGGGGGTACAGATACGCAGTATTTT. Translated, it gives CSAPPAGGGTDTQYF.

This clonotype came up a few times. Written as DNA, the CDR3 is TGCAGTGAGATTATAGCGGGAAAAGATACGCAGTATTTT. Translating gives CSEIIAGKDTQYF. This sequence joins TRBV20-1 and TRBJ2-3; 8 positions match TRBD2. The CDR3 extends over 13 amino acids. V was pared by 7 bases and J by 5 bases, with 8 bases of the junction left unmatched. CDR1 is DFQATT and CDR2 is SNEGSKA in the germline V gene (reference sequence).

The V call is TRBV25-1, the J call TRBJ2-7, with D perhaps matching TRBD2 (6 bases). The germline V gene encodes CDR1 MGHDK and CDR2 SYGVNS. The CDR3 totals 14 residues. The V end lost 5 bases, the J end lost 2 bases, and 13 bases lay between the germline ends. The CDR3 here is CASSYGRGTYEQYF. DNA for the CDR3: TGTGCCAGCAGTTATGGACGGGGGACCTACGAGCAGTACTTC.

The V and J genes are TRBV21-1 and TRBJ2-7. TRBV21-1 corresponds to a pseudogene. This CDR3 has 12 amino acids. The CDR3 loop reads CASSKAKTEQYF. CDR3 nucleotide sequence: TGTGCCAGCAGCAAAGCAAAGACCGAGCAGTACTTC.

CDR3 bases: TGCAGTGCTAGAGGAGAGGGAGGACAGGGGGCGAAGGCCCAGCATTTT. It yields the protein CSARGEGGQGAKAQHF. V gene TRBV20-1 combines with J gene TRBJ1-5, with 11 positions matching TRBD1. V shed 1 base, J shed 11 bases, and the junction held 13 bases outside the gene matches. Germline V gene data show CDR1 as DFQATT and CDR2 as SNEGSKA (reference sequence). The CDR3 is 16 amino acids.

The chain couples TRBV25-1 to TRBJ1-6; D possibly corresponds to TRBD1 (6 bases). The CDR3 totals 14 residues. Trimming stripped 5 bases from V and 10 bases from J, with 15 bases between. CDR1 MGHDK and CDR2 SYGVNS come from the germline V gene. The CDR3 sequence: CASSLGRGTSPLHF. CDR3 sequence (DNA): TGTGCCAGCAGTCTGGGCAGGGGTACCTCACCCCTCCACTTT.

This chain links TRBV3-1 with TRBJ2-1; 11 positions match TRBD2. The CDR3 extends over 14 amino acids. The V gene's germline CDR1 is LGHDT and CDR2 YNNKEL (reference sequence). Trimming removed 1 base from V and 7 bases from J; junction bases left unmatched: 0. The CDR3 spells CASSQVAGGNEQFF. In nucleotides, the CDR3 is TGTGCCAGCAGCCAAGTAGCGGGAGGGAATGAGCAGTTCTTC.

Ten or more counts support this clonotype. This chain connects TRBV6-1 to TRBJ2-3; possible D gene TRBD2, 7 bases. The ends were cut back, 6 bases at V and 2 bases at J, with 18 bases in the middle. The CDR3 contains 16 residues. The germline CDR1 and CDR2 sequences are MNHNS and SASEGT. This chain's CDR3 is CASSRGPGGATDTQYF. Written as DNA, the CDR3 is TGTGCCAGCAGCCGAGGACCGGGGGGCGCCACAGATACGCAGTATTTT.

There are many counts of this clonotype. The chain is built from TRBV20-1 and TRBJ2-1; 9 nucleotides line up with TRBD2. J was trimmed by 7 bases and V by 4 bases; bases with no gene match: 8. The CDR3 totals 14 residues. CDR1 and CDR2 from the germline V gene are DFQATT and SNEGSKA (reference sequence). CDR3 bases: TGCAGTGCTACGGGACTAGCACCTAAGAATGAGCAGTTCTTC. Translated: CSATGLAPKNEQFF.

As DNA, the CDR3 is TGTGCCATCAGTGAGTACGGAGCCCACGCCTACGAGCAGTACTTC. Protein product: CAISEYGAHAYEQYF. This sequence joins TRBV10-3 and TRBJ2-7; D is uncertain. The CDR3 extends over 15 amino acids. Per the germline V gene, CDR1 is ENHRY and CDR2 is SYGVKD. Trimming took off 1 base at V and 2 bases at J, with 12 bases between the two ends.

This clonotype was recorded at least ten times. The chain employs TRBV29-1 and TRBJ1-3; 7 bases match TRBD1. Germline V gene sequence: CDR1 SQVTM, CDR2 ANQGSEA. Trimming at V came to 6 bases and at J to 0 bases, leaving 5 bases not matched to a gene. The CDR3 is 14 residues long. CDR3: CSVSTGTSGNTIYF. Written as DNA, the CDR3 is TGCAGCGTATCGACAGGGACCTCTGGAAACACCATATATTTT. Complete variable domain (other parts from reference TRBV29-1 and TRBJ1-3): SAVISQKPSRDICQRGTSLTIQCQVDSQVTMMFWYRQQPGQSLTLIATANQGSEATYESGFVIDKFPISRPNLTFSTLTVSNMSPEDSSIYLCSVSTGTSGNTIYFGEGSWLTVV.

J is TRBJ1-1 and V is TRBV12-3 or TRBV12-4; tentatively, D is TRBD1 (5 bases). The V and J ends lost 5 bases and 1 base respectively, with 11 bases between them. The CDR3 runs 14 residues. The CDR3: CASSPQAGNTEAFF. CDR3 bases: TGTGCCAGCAGTCCACAGGCGGGGAACACTGAAGCTTTCTTT.

This chain uses TRBV12-3 or TRBV12-4 with TRBJ1-1, with 10 bases lining up with TRBD1. With 6 bases clipped from V and 5 bases from J, the junction kept 15 bases outside the gene matches. This CDR3 contains 17 residues. The DNA for the CDR3 is TGTGCCAGCAGAGTCGAGGACAGGGGGTTAATTTGGACTGAAGCTTTCTTT. Its translation: CASRVEDRGLIWTEAFF.

The V and J genes are TRBV7-9 and TRBJ1-5; no clear D. V was pared by 4 bases and J by 6 bases, with 13 bases between. The germline V gene has CDR1 SEHNR and CDR2 FQNEAQ (reference sequence). The CDR3 spans 14 residues. As DNA, the CDR3 is TGTGCCAGCAGCTCCGAGATAACGGGTCAGCCCCAGCATTTT. Amino acids: CASSSEITGQPQHF.

The chain is built from TRBV20-1 and TRBJ2-1; 10 bases line up with TRBD2. The J segment lost 8 bases and the V segment lost 1 base, leaving 5 bases of the junction unmatched. Looked up from germline, CDR1 is DFQATT and CDR2 is SNEGSKA (reference sequence). The CDR3 loop spans 14 amino acids. CDR3 DNA sequence: TGCAGTGCTAGAGGGTCTAGCGGGAGCCATGAGCAGTTCTTC. This encodes CSARGSSGSHEQFF.

The gene calls are TRBV20-1 and TRBJ2-6; 7 bases are shared with TRBD1. This CDR3 is built from 14 residues. V dropped 7 bases and J dropped 4; count of bases not matched to a gene: 7. CDR1 is DFQATT, CDR2 SNEGSKA, per germline (reference sequence). The CDR3 DNA sequence: TGCAGTGGCCCGACAGGGCTCGGGGCCAACGTCCTGACTTTC. Protein: CSGPTGLGANVLTF.

This clonotype was seen at least ten times. The chain carries TRBV7-8 and TRBJ1-5; D is unclear. This CDR3 region has 15 residues. Trimming took 5 bases from V and 0 from J, leaving 11 bases between them. Germline loops: CDR1 SGHVS, CDR2 FQNEAQ. This CDR3 reads CASSLNSNSNQPQHF. The CDR3, as DNA: TGTGCCAGCAGCCTAAACTCGAATAGCAATCAGCCCCAGCATTTT. Together with reference TRBV7-8 and TRBJ1-5, the CDR3 gives the full variable domain: GAGVSQSPRYKVAKRGQDVALRCDPISGHVSLFWYQQALGQGPEFLTYFQNEAQLDKSGLPSDRFFAERPEGSVSTLKIQRTQQEDSAVYLCASSLNSNSNQPQHFGDGTRLSIL.

This clonotype was found a few times. V gene TRBV20-1 combines with J gene TRBJ2-7; 9 positions match TRBD2. V lost 0 bases to trimming and J lost 4 bases; unmatched junction nucleotides: 10. The CDR3 has 16 amino acids. Per the germline V gene, CDR1 is DFQATT and CDR2 is SNEGSKA (reference sequence). CDR3 amino acids: CSARDSIAGDLYEQYF. CDR3 bases: TGCAGTGCTAGAGATTCCATAGCGGGAGATCTGTACGAGCAGTACTTC.

This clonotype came up many times. This chain uses TRBV9 with TRBJ2-7; no firm D call. CDR3 size: 15 residues. Looked up from germline, CDR1 is SGDLS and CDR2 is YYNGEE. Deletions cut 4 bases from V and 7 bases from J, with 21 bases between. The CDR3 nucleotides are TGTGCCAGCAGCCCATTTTATGACCCGCGACGGGAGCAGTACTTC. Amino acids: CASSPFYDPRREQYF.

This sequence joins TRBV6-1 and TRBJ1-2; D unclear. Trimming pared 3 bases from V and 4 bases from J, leaving 6 bases between. CDR3 size: 12 residues. Per the germline V gene, CDR1 is MNHNS and CDR2 is SASEGT. This chain's CDR3 is CASSDMVYGYTF. CDR3 nucleotide sequence: TGTGCCAGCAGTGATATGGTCTATGGCTACACCTTC.

Only a few counts were recorded for this clonotype. The chain carries TRBV7-6 and TRBJ2-3; 8 bases align to TRBD1. V lost 4 bases, J lost 2 bases, and 8 bases stayed unmatched. Germline loops: CDR1 SGHVS, CDR2 FNYEAQ. The CDR3 has 16 amino acids. CDR3 coding DNA: TGTGCCAGCAGCTCGACCTGGACAGGGATCACAGATACGCAGTATTTT. Amino acid sequence: CASSSTWTGITDTQYF.

V is TRBV13 and J is TRBJ2-1, with 9 bases identical to TRBD1. This CDR3 region has 15 residues. The V segment lost 2 bases and the J segment 8 bases; nucleotides outside the gene matches: 7. The germline V gene has CDR1 PRHDT and CDR2 FYEKMQ (reference sequence). In nucleotides, the CDR3 is TGTGCCAGCAGCTTACCGGGACAGGGATTCCATGAGCAGTTCTTC. Translated: CASSLPGQGFHEQFF.

V is TRBV21-1 and J is TRBJ2-1; the table names TRBD2, a call not compared with the DNA. TRBV21-1 is reported as a pseudogene. There are 18 residues in the CDR3. The CDR3 loop is CASSNPASGRALGNEQFF. Here the CDR3 DNA reads TGTGCCAGCAGCAATCCGGCTAGCGGGAGGGCCTTGGGCAATGAGCAGTTCTTC.

The chain recombines TRBV28 with TRBJ2-1; 8 bases are a match to TRBD2. The CDR3 sequence is 14 residues long. The germline V gene encodes CDR1 MDHEN and CDR2 SYDVKM. The trim removed 1 base at V and 9 bases at J, leaving 5 bases unmatched. The CDR3 reads CASSLSRGGIEQFF. The CDR3 DNA follows: TGTGCCAGCAGTTTATCTCGGGGGGGGATTGAGCAGTTCTTC.

The V gene is TRBV25-1, the J gene TRBJ1-5; D is possibly TRBD1 (5 bases). Germline loops: CDR1 MGHDK, CDR2 SYGVNS. Trimming stripped 9 bases from V and 11 bases from J, with 29 bases between. The CDR3 runs to 16 residues. The CDR3 reads CASAFLGPRGFSAQHF. The CDR3 nucleotides are TGTGCCAGTGCTTTCTTAGGGCCCCGGGGGTTCTCGGCCCAGCATTTT. Using reference TRBV25-1 and TRBJ1-5 for the parts outside the CDR3, the full variable domain is EADIYQTPRYLVIGTGKKITLECSQTMGHDKMYWYQQDPGMELHLIHYSYGVNSTEKGDLSSESTVSRIRTEHFPLTLESARPSHTSQYLCASAFLGPRGFSAQHFGDGTRLSIL.

This clonotype was seen more than once but under ten times. The chain employs TRBV12-3 or TRBV12-4 and TRBJ2-7; D is uncertain. The CDR3 runs 13 residues. The ends were cut back, 6 bases at V and 7 bases at J, with 16 bases in the middle. DNA for the CDR3: TGTGCCAGCAGCTGGTCGCCGGATGGGGAGCAGTACTTC. Translated: CASSWSPDGEQYF.